This TCR beta chain emerged from a study of neurological immune-mediated disorders. Germline loops: CDR1 SGDLS, CDR2 YYNGEE. V was cut by 3 bases and J by 1 base, with 4 bases left in between. The CDR3 is 13 amino acids. The sample holds many counts of this clonotype. TCRdb fed the 5' RACE reads into MiXCR, producing one record per CDR3 protein. The sample includes approximately 82,000 distinct CDR3 sequences, 2.5% to 3% seen only once; the top ten take roughly 1.2%. Sequencing input: PBMCs. The V and J genes are TRBV9 and TRBJ2-2, with D unresolved. The TCR was taken from a woman aged 30 to 39 with multiple sclerosis. CDR3 loop: CASSAGNTGELFF. DNA for the CDR3: TGTGCCAGCAGCGCTGGGAACACCGGGGAGCTGTTTTTT.